At least ten counts were recorded for the clone carrying this T cell receptor beta chain. Amplified material comprised TCR beta CDR3 regions derived from RNA transcripts. HTBI primers primed a first-round RT-PCR, and a second-round multiplex PCR followed. TCRdb independently ran MiXCR on the multiplex PCR reads; one entry per CDR3 protein. The sample records about 500,000 distinct CDR3 sequences, under 40% being singletons. The CDR3 has 14 amino acids. CDR1 and CDR2 from the germline V gene are MNHEY and SVGAGI. The V gene lost 0 bases and the J gene lost 2 bases, with 8 bases spanning the gap. The data originate from a study of Graves' ophthalmopathy and Graves' hyperthyroidism. Ineligible for inclusion were patients with other autoimmune diseases, uncontrolled infections, pregnancy or lactation.

This clonotype was obtained from an adult man with Graves' hyperthyroidism. Sequenced input: peripheral blood or thyroid tissue (not recorded which). V and J are TRBV6-5 and TRBJ2-7, with D possibly matching TRBD2 (5 bases). Here the CDR3 DNA reads TGTGCCAGCAGTTACTCCTCGAGGGCCTACGAGCAGTACTTC. This codes for CASSYSSRAYEQYF.